The present entry profiles one T cell receptor (beta chain) with its context. The data originate from a study of blood T cell repertoires in COVID-19. Study overall: There were acute and convalescent COVID-19 samples, and they came from the United States, Italy and Spain.

Germline CDR1 is SQVTM and CDR2 is ANQGSEA. CDR3 length: 13 residues. Trimming left V 7 bases short and J 0 bases short, with 12 bases between. In the study's own analysis: Amplification of reference gene primers was used by the study to estimate nucleated cell counts. Only in-frame clones appear in the TCRdb table, and some are missing; sequencing was by immunoSEQ multiplex PCR. V and J calls and clone size are copied from that table; D and trimming were computed from the DNA. This sample has 90,000 to 120,000 clones; 80% to 90% occur once, and the top ten carry about 5%. The chain employs TRBV29-1 and TRBJ1-1; D is possibly TRBD1 (6 bases). The specimen sequenced was peripheral blood. This TCR was recovered from a man in his 60s with acute or convalescent COVID-19. This chain's CDR3 is CSADRNMNTEAFF. DNA for the CDR3: TGCAGCGCCGACAGGAACATGAACACTGAAGCTTTCTTT.